This TCR beta chain was identified during a study of T cells in Graves' hyperthyroidism and ophthalmopathy. Study-level findings and limits: Blood also carried most thyroid clonotypes expanded above 0.001.

Trimming cost V 1 base and J 5 bases; bases outside gene matches: 13. The CDR3 runs 17 residues. Per germline, CDR1 DFQATT and CDR2 SNEGSKA (reference sequence). Researchers amplified the TCR beta CDR3 regions from RNA transcripts. TCR CDR3 underwent first-round RT-PCR with the HTBI primer set. A single record per CDR3 protein comes from TCRdb applying MiXCR to the multiplex PCR reads. This sample yields about 330,000 distinct CDR3 sequences, of which around 15% are seen a single time; roughly 35% belongs to the top ten. This clonotype was detected many times. The antigen remains unidentified. Ophthalmopathy patients had Clinical Activity Score at least 3, NOSPECS grade at least 4, duration under 3 months.

This sequence was found in a middle-aged woman with Graves' ophthalmopathy. Specimen: blood. V gene TRBV20-1 combines with J gene TRBJ2-1; 8 nucleotides align to TRBD1. As DNA, the CDR3 is TGCAGTGCTAGAGTGGACAGGGTGGGGGTTGGAAACAATGAGCAGTTCTTC. Translated: CSARVDRVGVGNNEQFF.